This TCR beta chain was documented in a study of shared clonotypes between healthy human individuals. Study summary: A couple of women and a few men aged 18 to 49 made up the donors. CD4 naive cells filled three plates per donor, CD4 memory three, CD8 naive two and CD8 memory one.

To note about this clone: The antigen is undetermined.

This CDR3 is 15 amino acids long. Germline lookup yields CDR1 MGHRA and CDR2 YSYEKL. The trim removed 6 bases at V and 2 bases at J, leaving 6 bases unmatched. Findings and caveats of the study: When naive CD4 clonotypes were compared across a few donors, around 5% were shared.

Profiled with immunoSEQ multiplex PCR; TCRdb holds only in-frame clones, not every one. The sample yields under 1,100,000 clones, about 77% seen once. V is TRBV4-1 and J is TRBJ1-5, with 8 bases aligning to TRBD1. The sample was memory CD4+ T cells sorted from blood. Subset indicated: CD45RA-negative fraction. This sequence was found in a young man in good health. The chain's CDR3 is CASSIGQGGNQPQHF. The CDR3 nucleotides read TGCGCCAGCAGTATTGGACAGGGTGGCAATCAGCCCCAGCATTTT.